A selection of T cell receptor beta chains follows, all from one sample in a study of technical replicates of blood from a handful of donors. The assay was immunoSEQ multiplex PCR, and TCRdb's table has in-frame clones only and misses some. The profile shows more than 9,500 clones, over 85% of them singletons. The sequencing input was PBMCs. The receptors originated from a human donor in good health. The CDR3 runs from the conserved cysteine through the conserved F or W. Size tells how often a clone was seen (once, few, many) or the class of an expanded clone, and some rows leave it out.

TRBJ2-7 TRBV5-1 - CASSGGPSTYEQYF
TRBJ2-3 TRBV15 - CATSPTSGSGADTQYF
TRBJ2-3 TRBV10-2 - CATRREYTDTQYF
TRBJ2-3 TRBV5-6 - CASSLQGSSIHTQYF
TRBJ1-1 TRBV6-1 - CASSDTGYLAFF
TRBJ2-3 TRBV21-1 - CASSKERLWGVDHTDTQYF
TRBJ1-5 TRBV6-6 - CASSSKDRGFQPQHF
TRBJ2-2 TRBV27 - CASSPLGEGGELFF
TRBJ1-5 TRBV27 - CASSFLTGDQPQHF
TRBJ1-1 TRBV10-3 few CAISRQGKDTEAFF
TRBJ1-1 TRBV7-9 once CASTHKGGTEAFF
TRBJ2-7 TRBV11-2 - CASSLEAGGYEQYF
TRBJ1-3 TRBV5-1 once CASSLDGPQGPSGNTIYF